Shown below are 15 T cell receptor beta chains from a single sample sequenced in a study of cytomegalovirus exposure and HLA in healthy donors. PCR used 60 Vbeta primers and 13 Jbeta primers. The data were produced by immunoSEQ multiplex PCR, yet TCRdb's version contains in-frame clones alone and is incomplete. The data contain fewer than 200,000 clones, over 75% of them seen just once; the ten biggest clones take up about 0.24%. The source material was PBMCs. Receptors were obtained from a girl less than two years old in good health and CMV-seronegative.

The genes are TRBV27 and TRBJ2-3, with 9 bases matching TRBD2. CDR1 and CDR2 (germline): MNHEY, SMNVEV (reference sequence). J was trimmed by 3 bases and V by 2 bases; bases with no gene match: 15. CDR3 length: 19 residues. In nucleotides, the CDR3 is TGTGCCAGCAGTTTACTCGGGACTAGCTGGGAGAGTAATACAGATACGCAGTATTTT. The encoded protein is CASSLLGTSWESNTDTQYF.

The V and J genes are TRBV19 and TRBJ2-1, with TRBD2 identical over 8 bases. Germline V gene data show CDR1 as LNHDA and CDR2 as SQIVND (reference sequence). V was pared by 5 bases and J by 2 bases, with 11 bases of the junction left unmatched. The CDR3 runs to 17 residues. The CDR3: CASSGLAFFEAYNEQFF. DNA of the CDR3: TGTGCCAGTAGTGGACTAGCTTTTTTTGAGGCCTACAATGAGCAGTTCTTC.

This clone was found a few times. This chain links TRBV11-2 with TRBJ2-1; D possibly corresponds to TRBD2 (6 bases). V was shortened by 0 bases and J by 3 bases, with 6 bases between the two germline ends. CDR1 SGHAT and CDR2 FQNNGV come from the germline V gene. This CDR3 spans 14 amino acids. CDR3 in amino acids: CASSLDGSYNEQFF. The CDR3 DNA sequence: TGTGCCAGCAGCTTAGACGGGAGCTACAATGAGCAGTTCTTC.

The rearrangement joins TRBV5-1 to TRBJ2-1, with D unresolved. The germline V gene has CDR1 SGHRS and CDR2 YFSETQ. There are 15 residues in the CDR3. Deletions cut 1 base from V and 0 bases from J, with 8 bases between. CDR3 sequence reads: CASSLRSSSYNEQFF. CDR3 in DNA: TGCGCCAGCAGCTTGAGATCGAGCTCCTACAATGAGCAGTTCTTC.

A note on this clone: Germline and junction disagree at one end, which may indicate a read error. This chain uses TRBV9 with TRBJ1-5; D ambiguous. Germline V CDR1 and CDR2: SGDLS, YYNGEE. There are 14 residues in the CDR3. The CDR3 DNA reads as TGTGCCAGCAGCCCACGTTATAGCGATCAGCCCCAGCATTTT. Its translation is CASSPRYSDQPQHF.

The rearrangement joins TRBV4-2 to TRBJ2-7, with a tentative D call TRBD2 (6 bases). V shed 0 bases and J shed 0 bases, with 12 bases lying between them. Germline-derived CDR1 and CDR2 are LGHNA and YNFKEQ. The CDR3 has 16 residues. CDR3 region: CASSQDRAGSSYEQYF. CDR3 DNA: TGTGCCAGCAGCCAAGATCGGGCCGGGAGCTCCTACGAGCAGTACTTC.

In the case of this clone: One end of the junction fails to match germline, which may point to a read error. Other DNA sequences in the same sample also yield this CDR3. This chain joins TRBV7-3 and TRBJ2-1; 11 nucleotides line up with TRBD2. The CDR3 totals 16 residues. CDR1 is SGHTA, CDR2 FQGTGA, per germline. Here the CDR3 DNA reads TGTGCCAGCAGCCTAACTCTAGCGGGAGGCTACAATGAGCAGTTCTTC. This codes for CASSLTLAGGYNEQFF.

V usage is TRBV5-1 and J usage is TRBJ2-7; the match to TRBD2 covers 11 bases. The V gene's germline CDR1 is SGHRS and CDR2 YFSETQ. V shed 4 bases and J 2 bases; nucleotides not matched to a gene: 5. CDR3 length equals 15 residues. CDR3 nucleotide sequence: TGCGCCAGCAGCCAGGGACTAGCGGAAACCTACGAGCAGTACTTC. It is translated as CASSQGLAETYEQYF.

This clone was observed once. The rearrangement uses TRBV6-5 and TRBJ1-1, with 7 positions matching TRBD1. This CDR3 is 14 amino acids long. Trimming took 6 bases from V and 1 from J; bases not matched to a gene: 5. Germline CDR1 reads MNHEY; CDR2 reads SVGAGI. The CDR3 is CASRKQGRNTEAFF. In DNA, the CDR3 is TGTGCCAGCAGAAAACAGGGGAGGAACACTGAAGCTTTCTTT.

For the CDR3, the DNA is TGCGCCAGCAGGATTACCGGGACAGGGATCCTCAATGAGCAGTTCTTC. This sequence encodes CASRITGTGILNEQFF. The genes are TRBV5-1 and TRBJ2-1; 9 positions agree with TRBD1. The CDR3 has 16 amino acids. The junction had 12 bases not matched to a gene; V was cut back by 5 bases and J by 6 bases. Germline V gene lookup returns CDR1 SGHRS and CDR2 YFSETQ.

The chain couples TRBV7-9 to TRBJ1-5; no firm D call. Germline CDR1 SEHNR, CDR2 FQNEAQ (reference sequence). CDR3 size: 14 residues. V was cut by 2 bases and J by 5 bases, with 10 bases left in between. CDR3 nucleotide sequence: TGTGCCAGCAGCTTAATAGAAAAAGATCAGCCCCAGCATTTT. Its translation: CASSLIEKDQPQHF. Variable domain in full (rest from reference TRBV7-9 and TRBJ1-5): DTGVSQNPRHKITKRGQNVTFRCDPISEHNRLYWYRQTLGQGPEFLTYFQNEAQLEKSRLLSDRFSAERPKGSFSTLEIQRTEQGDSAMYLCASSLIEKDQPQHFGDGTRLSIL.

For this clone: A junction boundary mismatches the germline segment, possibly from a read error. CDR3 in DNA: TGTGCCAGCAATGAATTCGGACAGGGGGCAAACGAGCAGTACTTC. It encodes CASNEFGQGANEQYF. The V gene is TRBV6-1, the J gene TRBJ2-7; 11 bases fit TRBD1. The CDR3 loop spans 15 amino acids. Germline V lookup: CDR1 MNHNS, CDR2 SASEGT.

The genes are TRBV28 and TRBJ2-4, with 12 bases lining up with TRBD2. The J segment lost 4 bases and the V segment lost 7 bases, leaving 5 bases of the junction unmatched. Germline loops: CDR1 MDHEN, CDR2 SYDVKM. The CDR3 spans 15 residues. The CDR3 here is CASNPTSGRKNIQYF. The DNA for the CDR3 is TGTGCCAGCAACCCGACTAGCGGGAGAAAAAACATTCAGTACTTC.

The V and J genes are TRBV5-1 and TRBJ2-5, with a weak D call TRBD2 (5 bases). V dropped 3 bases and J dropped 5 bases, with 17 bases sitting between them. This CDR3 is built from 15 residues. Germline V gene lookup returns CDR1 SGHRS and CDR2 YFSETQ. CDR3 amino acids: CASSWGAGRRETQYF. The DNA of the CDR3 is TGCGCCAGCAGCTGGGGAGCTGGTCGTAGGGAGACCCAGTACTTC.

The J gene is TRBJ2-7, the V gene TRBV7-9, with 15 bases fitting TRBD2. Germline values: CDR1 SEHNR, CDR2 FQNEAQ (reference sequence). The CDR3 sequence is 17 residues long. J was trimmed by 1 base and V by 5 bases; bases with no gene match: 6. The CDR3 DNA is TGTGCCAGCAGCCAGGGACTAGCGGGAGGCCCGTCCTACGAGCAGTACTTC. Translated: CASSQGLAGGPSYEQYF.